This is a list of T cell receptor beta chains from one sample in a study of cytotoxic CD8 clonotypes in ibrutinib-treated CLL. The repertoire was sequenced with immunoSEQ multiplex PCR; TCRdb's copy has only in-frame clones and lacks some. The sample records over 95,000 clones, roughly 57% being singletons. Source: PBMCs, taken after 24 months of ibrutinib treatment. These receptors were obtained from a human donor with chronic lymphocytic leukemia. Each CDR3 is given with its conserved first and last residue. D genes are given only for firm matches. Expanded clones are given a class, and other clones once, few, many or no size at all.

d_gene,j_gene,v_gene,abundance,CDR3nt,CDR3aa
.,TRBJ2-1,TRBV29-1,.,TGCAGCGTTGGGGAATATTTGGTTTGGGAGTTCTTC,CSVGEYLVWEFF
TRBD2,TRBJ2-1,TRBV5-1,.,TGCGCCAGCAGCCGCTCCGGGACTAGCGGGGAAGGTGAGCAGTTCTTC,CASSRSGTSGEGEQFF
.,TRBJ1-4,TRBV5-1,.,TGCGCCAGCAGCTTGGGGCGGCAGGATGAAAAACTGTTTTTT,CASSLGRQDEKLFF
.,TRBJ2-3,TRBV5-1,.,TGCGCCAGCAGCTTGCTGGCGGACCCTAGCACAGATACGCAGTATTTT,CASSLLADPSTDTQYF
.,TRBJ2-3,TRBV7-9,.,TGTGCCAGCAGCCGGGGGCAAGGGTCTCCTTACACAGATACGCAGTATTTT,CASSRGQGSPYTDTQYF
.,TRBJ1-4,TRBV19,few,TGTGCCAGTAGTAATCAGGAAGGGGCTGAAAAACTGTTTTTT,CASSNQEGAEKLFF
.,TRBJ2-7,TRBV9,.,TGTGCCAGCAGCGTAGGCTGGTCCGGGGCCCACGAGCAGTACTTC,CASSVGWSGAHEQYF
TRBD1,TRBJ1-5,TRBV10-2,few,TGCGCCACCTCAAAGGGACAGGCTGCCCTTCAGCCCCAGCATTTT,CATSKGQAALQPQHF
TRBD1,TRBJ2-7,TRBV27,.,TGTGCCACCATCACAGGGGCCTACGAGCAGTACTTC,CATITGAYEQYF
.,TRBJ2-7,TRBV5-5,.,TGTGCCAGCAGCGCACAGATGACCTACGAGCAGTACTTC,CASSAQMTYEQYF
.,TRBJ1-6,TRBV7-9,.,TGTGCCAGCAGCTTAGCCGGACCGAATTCACCCCTCCACTTT,CASSLAGPNSPLHF
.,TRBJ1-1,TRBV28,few,TGTGCCAGCAGCCGTTTAAGTGCTGAAGCTTTCTTT,CASSRLSAEAFF
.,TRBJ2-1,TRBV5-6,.,TGTGCCAGCAGCTCCGTGTACGTCTCAGGGCAGTTCTTC,CASSSVYVSGQFF
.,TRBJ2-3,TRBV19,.,TGTGCCAGTACCACGGCAGATACGCAGTATTTT,CASTTADTQYF
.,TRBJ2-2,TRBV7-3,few,TGTGCCAGCAGCTTACGCGGGGTCCCCGGGGAGCTGTTTTTT,CASSLRGVPGELFF
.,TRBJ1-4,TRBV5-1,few,TGCGCCAGCAGCTTGCAGCCAGGGGAGAAACTGTTTTTT,CASSLQPGEKLFF
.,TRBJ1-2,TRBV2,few,TGTGCCAGCAGTACAGCTAACTATGGCTACACCTTC,CASSTANYGYTF
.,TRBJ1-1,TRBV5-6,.,TGTGCCAGCACCCTTACGCCCTCGAACACTGAAGCTTTCTTT,CASTLTPSNTEAFF
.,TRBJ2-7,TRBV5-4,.,TGTGTAGCAGGGGGGGCGGGCGGCTACGAGCAGTACTTC,CVAGGAGGYEQYF
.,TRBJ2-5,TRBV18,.,TGTGCCAGCTCACCTTTGGGCGAGACCCAGTACTTC,CASSPLGETQYF
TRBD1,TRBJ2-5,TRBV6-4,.,TGTGCCAGCAGCCCCACAGGGGGCCCCAAGGCGGAGACCCAGTACTTC,CASSPTGGPKAETQYF
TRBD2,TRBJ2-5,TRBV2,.,TGTGCCAGCGGCGGGACTACCCGAACATCGGAGACCCAGTACTTC,CASGGTTRTSETQYF
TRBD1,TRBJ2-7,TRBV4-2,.,TGTGCCAGCAGCTCCGGGACAGGGACTATTTACGAGCAGTACTTC,CASSSGTGTIYEQYF
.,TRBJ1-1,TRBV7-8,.,TGTGCCAGCAGCTTACGTCCGGGGGATAACACTGAAGCTTTCTTT,CASSLRPGDNTEAFF
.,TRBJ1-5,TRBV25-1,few,TGTGCCAGCAACCAACAGGGACTCAATCAGCCCCAGCATTTT,CASNQQGLNQPQHF
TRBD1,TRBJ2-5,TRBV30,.,TGTGCCTGGTTTCGAGCAGGGGGCAGGGAGACCCAGTACTTC,CAWFRAGGRETQYF
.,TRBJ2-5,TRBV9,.,TGTGCCAGCAGCGCCGAAGTTGCAGGGTGGGGAGAGACCCAGTACTTC,CASSAEVAGWGETQYF
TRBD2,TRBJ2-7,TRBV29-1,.,TGCAGCGTTGAAGATCGGCGGGGGGGCCTCAACGAGCAGTACTTC,CSVEDRRGGLNEQYF